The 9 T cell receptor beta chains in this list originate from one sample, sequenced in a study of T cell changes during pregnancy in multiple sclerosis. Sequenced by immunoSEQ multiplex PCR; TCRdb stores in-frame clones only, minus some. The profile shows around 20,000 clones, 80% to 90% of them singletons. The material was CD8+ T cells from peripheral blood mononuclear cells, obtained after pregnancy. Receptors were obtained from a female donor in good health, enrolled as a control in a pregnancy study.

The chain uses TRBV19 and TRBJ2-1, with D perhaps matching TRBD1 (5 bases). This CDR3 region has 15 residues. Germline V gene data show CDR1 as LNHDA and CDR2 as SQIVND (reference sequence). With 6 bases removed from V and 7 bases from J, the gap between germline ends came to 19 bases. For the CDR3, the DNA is TGTGCCAGTAGCCGAACGCTGACAGTAGGGAATGAGCAGTTCTTC. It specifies CASSRTLTVGNEQFF.

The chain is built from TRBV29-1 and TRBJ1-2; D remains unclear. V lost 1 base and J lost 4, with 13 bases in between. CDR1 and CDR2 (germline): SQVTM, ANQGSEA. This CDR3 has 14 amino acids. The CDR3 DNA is TGCAGCGTTGAAGGGTCGGAGGGTAGCTATGGCTACACCTTC. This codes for CSVEGSEGSYGYTF. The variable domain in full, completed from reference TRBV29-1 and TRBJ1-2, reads SAVISQKPSRDICQRGTSLTIQCQVDSQVTMMFWYRQQPGQSLTLIATANQGSEATYESGFVIDKFPISRPNLTFSTLTVSNMSPEDSSIYLCSVEGSEGSYGYTFGSGTRLTVV.

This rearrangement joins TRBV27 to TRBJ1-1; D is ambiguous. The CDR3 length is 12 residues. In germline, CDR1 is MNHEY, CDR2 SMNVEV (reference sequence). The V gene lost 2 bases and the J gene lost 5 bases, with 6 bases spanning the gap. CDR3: CASSLPGTEAFF. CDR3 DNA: TGTGCCAGCAGTTTACCGGGGACTGAAGCTTTCTTT.

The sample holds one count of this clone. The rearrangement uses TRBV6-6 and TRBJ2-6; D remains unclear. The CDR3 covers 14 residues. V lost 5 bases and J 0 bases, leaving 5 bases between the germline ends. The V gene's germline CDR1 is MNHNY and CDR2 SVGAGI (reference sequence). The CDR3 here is CASSQDSGANVLTF. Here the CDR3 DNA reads TGTGCCAGCAGTCAGGACTCTGGGGCCAACGTCCTGACTTTC.

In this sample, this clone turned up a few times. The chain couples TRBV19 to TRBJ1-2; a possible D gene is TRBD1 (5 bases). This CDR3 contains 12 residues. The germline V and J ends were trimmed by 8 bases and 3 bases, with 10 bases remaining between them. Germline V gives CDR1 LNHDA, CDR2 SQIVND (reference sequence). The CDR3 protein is CASGGGDYGYTF. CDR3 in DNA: TGTGCCAGTGGCGGGGGGGACTATGGCTACACCTTC.

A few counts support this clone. CDR3 sequence (DNA): TGTGCCAGCAGCCGTAACAGGGATAATGAAGCTTTCTTT. Amino acid sequence: CASSRNRDNEAFF. The V and J genes are TRBV6-6 and TRBJ1-1, with a possible D match to TRBD1 (6 bases). Germline-derived CDR1 and CDR2 are MNHNY and SVGAGI (reference sequence). The V end was cut by 6 bases, the J end by 7 bases, with 15 bases between. The CDR3 covers 13 residues.

As DNA, the CDR3 is TGCGCCAGCAGCATCGACAGGGGGCGGGACGAGCAGTACTTC. Its protein is CASSIDRGRDEQYF. The genes are TRBV5-1 and TRBJ2-7; the match to TRBD1 covers 10 bases. Trimming took 4 bases from V and 5 from J; bases not matched to a gene: 6. Germline CDR1 is SGHRS and CDR2 is YFSETQ. The CDR3 is 14 residues long.

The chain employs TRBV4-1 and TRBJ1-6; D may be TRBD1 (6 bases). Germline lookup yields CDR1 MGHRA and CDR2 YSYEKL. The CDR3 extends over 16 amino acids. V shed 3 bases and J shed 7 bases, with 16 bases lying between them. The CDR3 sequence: CASSQVGGADNSPLHF. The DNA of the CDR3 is TGCGCCAGCAGCCAGGTGGGGGGGGCGGACAATTCACCCCTCCACTTT.

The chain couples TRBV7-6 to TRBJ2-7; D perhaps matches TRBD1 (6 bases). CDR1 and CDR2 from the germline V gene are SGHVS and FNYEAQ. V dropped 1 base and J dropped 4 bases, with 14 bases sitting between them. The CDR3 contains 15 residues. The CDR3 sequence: CASSLDAGETYEQYF. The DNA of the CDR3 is TGTGCCAGCAGCTTAGATGCAGGGGAGACTTACGAGCAGTACTTC.